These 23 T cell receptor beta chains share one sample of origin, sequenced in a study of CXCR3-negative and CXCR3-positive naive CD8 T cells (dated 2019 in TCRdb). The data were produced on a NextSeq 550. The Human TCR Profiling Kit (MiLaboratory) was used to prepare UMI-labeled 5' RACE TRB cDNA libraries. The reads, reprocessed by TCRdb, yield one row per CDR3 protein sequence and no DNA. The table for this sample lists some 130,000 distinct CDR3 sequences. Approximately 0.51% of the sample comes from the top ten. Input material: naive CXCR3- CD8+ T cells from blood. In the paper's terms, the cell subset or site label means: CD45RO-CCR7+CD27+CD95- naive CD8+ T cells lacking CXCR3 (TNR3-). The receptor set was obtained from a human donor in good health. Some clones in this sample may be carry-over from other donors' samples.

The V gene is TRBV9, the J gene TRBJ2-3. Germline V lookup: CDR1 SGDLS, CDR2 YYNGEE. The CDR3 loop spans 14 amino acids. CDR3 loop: CASSVGSVLDTQYF.

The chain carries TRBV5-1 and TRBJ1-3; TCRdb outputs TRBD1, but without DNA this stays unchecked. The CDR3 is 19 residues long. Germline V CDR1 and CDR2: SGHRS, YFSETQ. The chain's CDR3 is CASSPGQGAPSSSGNTIYF.

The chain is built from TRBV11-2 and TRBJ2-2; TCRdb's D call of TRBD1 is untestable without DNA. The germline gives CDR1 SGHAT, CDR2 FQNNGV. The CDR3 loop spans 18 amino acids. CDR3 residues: CASSLLGQGALGTGELFF.

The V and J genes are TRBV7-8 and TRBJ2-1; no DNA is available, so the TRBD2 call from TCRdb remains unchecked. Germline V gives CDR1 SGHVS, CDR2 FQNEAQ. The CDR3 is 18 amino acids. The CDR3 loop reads CASSLVPLAGRGYNEQFF.

CDR3 loop: CASSIFGEVLGELFF. The V gene is TRBV19, the J gene TRBJ2-2. The CDR3 loop spans 15 amino acids. CDR1 LNHDA and CDR2 SQIVND come from the germline V gene (reference sequence). The full variable domain, in which reference TRBV19 and TRBJ2-2 provide the parts outside the CDR3, is DGGITQSPKYLFRKEGQNVTLSCEQNLNHDAMYWYRQDPGQGLRLIYYSQIVNDFQKGDIAEGYSVSREKKESFPLTVTSAQKNPTAFYLCASSIFGEVLGELFFGEGSRLTVL.

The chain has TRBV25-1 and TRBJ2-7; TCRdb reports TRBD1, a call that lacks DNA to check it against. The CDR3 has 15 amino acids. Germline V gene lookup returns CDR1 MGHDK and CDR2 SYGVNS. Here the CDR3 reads CASSEYDRATYEQYF.

CDR3: CASSPQGARALETQYF. This rearrangement joins TRBV4-1 to TRBJ2-5; the TCRdb call, TRBD1, lacks DNA for checking. The CDR3 consists of 16 residues. Germline-derived CDR1 and CDR2 are MGHRA and YSYEKL.

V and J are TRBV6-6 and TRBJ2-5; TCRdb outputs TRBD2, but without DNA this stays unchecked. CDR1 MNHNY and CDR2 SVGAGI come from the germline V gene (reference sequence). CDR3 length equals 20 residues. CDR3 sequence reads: CASSYPPRSLAGGFQETQYF.

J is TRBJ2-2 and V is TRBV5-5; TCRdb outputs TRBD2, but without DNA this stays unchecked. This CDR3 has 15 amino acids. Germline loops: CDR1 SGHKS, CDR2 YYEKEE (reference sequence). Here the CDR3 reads CASSLDLLNTGELFF.

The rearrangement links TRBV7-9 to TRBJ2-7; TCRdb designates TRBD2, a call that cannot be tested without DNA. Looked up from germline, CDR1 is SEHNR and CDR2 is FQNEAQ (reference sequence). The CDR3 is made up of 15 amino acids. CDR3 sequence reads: CASTTLAGPSYEQYF.

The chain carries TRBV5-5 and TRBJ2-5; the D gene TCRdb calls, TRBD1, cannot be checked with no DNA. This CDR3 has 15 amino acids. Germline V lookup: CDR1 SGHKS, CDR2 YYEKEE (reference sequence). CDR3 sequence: CASSSPGTGWETQYF. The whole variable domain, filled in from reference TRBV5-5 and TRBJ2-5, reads DAGVTQSPTHLIKTRGQQVTLRCSPISGHKSVSWYQQVLGQGPQFIFQYYEKEERGRGNFPDRFSARQFPNYSSELNVNALLLGDSALYLCASSSPGTGWETQYFGPGTRLLVL.

The chain's CDR3 is CASSQLRPGGYGYTF. This chain links TRBV6-2 or TRBV6-3 with TRBJ1-2. Germline V gene sequence: CDR1 MNHEY, CDR2 SVGEGT. The CDR3 has 15 amino acids.

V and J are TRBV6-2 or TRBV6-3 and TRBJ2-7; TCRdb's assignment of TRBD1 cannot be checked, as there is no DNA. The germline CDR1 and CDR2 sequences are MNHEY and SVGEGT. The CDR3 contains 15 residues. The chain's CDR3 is CASSYYGTGTYEQYF.

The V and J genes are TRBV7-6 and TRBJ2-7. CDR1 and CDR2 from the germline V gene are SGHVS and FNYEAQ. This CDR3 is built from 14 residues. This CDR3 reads CASSLAGSEWEQYF.

The CDR3 loop is CASSQDSSGDPYNEQFF. The chain joins TRBV4-3 to TRBJ2-1; TCRdb names TRBD2, which stays unverified in the absence of DNA. The CDR3 sequence is 17 residues long. Germline CDR1 is LGHNA and CDR2 is YSLEER.

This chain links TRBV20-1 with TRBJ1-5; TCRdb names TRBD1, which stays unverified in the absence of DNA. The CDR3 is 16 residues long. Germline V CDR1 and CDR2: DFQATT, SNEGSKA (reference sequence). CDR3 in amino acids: CSAVNLFGTDNQPQHF.

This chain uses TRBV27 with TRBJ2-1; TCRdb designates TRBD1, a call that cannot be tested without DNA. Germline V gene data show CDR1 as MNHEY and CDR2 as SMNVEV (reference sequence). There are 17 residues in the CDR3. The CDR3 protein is CASSKKDRVSSYNEQFF.

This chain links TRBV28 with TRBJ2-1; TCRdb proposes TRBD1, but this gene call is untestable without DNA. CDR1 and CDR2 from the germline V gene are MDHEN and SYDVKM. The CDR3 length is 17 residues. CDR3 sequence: CASSSPGTGGSYNEQFF.

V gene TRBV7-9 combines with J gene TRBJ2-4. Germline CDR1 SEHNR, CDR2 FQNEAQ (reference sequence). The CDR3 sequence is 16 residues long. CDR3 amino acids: CASSSTIVPQKNIQYF.

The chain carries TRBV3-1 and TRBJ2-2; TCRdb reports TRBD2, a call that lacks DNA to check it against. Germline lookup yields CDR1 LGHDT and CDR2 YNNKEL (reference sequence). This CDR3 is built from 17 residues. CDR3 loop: CASSQLWDLTNTGGLFF.

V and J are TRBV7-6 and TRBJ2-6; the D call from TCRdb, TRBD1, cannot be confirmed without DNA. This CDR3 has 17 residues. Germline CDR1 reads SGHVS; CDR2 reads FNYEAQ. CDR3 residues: CASSSPLKVSGANVLTF.

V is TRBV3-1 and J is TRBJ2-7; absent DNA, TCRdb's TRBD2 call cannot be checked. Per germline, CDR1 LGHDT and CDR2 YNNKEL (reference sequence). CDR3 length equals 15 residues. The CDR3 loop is CASSRPTSGSYEQYF.

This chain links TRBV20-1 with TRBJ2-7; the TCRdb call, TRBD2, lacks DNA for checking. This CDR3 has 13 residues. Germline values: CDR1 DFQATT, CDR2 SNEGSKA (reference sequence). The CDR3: CSAILAGDNEQYF.